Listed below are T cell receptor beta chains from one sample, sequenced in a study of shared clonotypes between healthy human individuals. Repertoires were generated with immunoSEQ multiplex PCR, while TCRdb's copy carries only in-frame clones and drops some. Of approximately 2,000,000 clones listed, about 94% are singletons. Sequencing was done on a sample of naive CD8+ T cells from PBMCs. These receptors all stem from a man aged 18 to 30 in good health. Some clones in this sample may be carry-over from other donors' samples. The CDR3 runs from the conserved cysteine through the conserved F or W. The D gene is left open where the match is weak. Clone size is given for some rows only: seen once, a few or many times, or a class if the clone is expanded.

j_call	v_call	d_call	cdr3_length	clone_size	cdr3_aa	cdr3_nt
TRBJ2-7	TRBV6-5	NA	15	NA	CASSYSREWSYEQYF	TGTGCCAGCAGTTACTCACGGGAGTGGTCCTACGAGCAGTACTTC
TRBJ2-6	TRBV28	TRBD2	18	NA	CASSLSASGRDDANVLTF	TGTGCCAGCAGCCTATCGGCTAGCGGGAGGGATGATGCCAACGTCCTGACTTTC
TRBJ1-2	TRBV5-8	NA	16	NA	CASRSWTEQNNYGYTF	TGTGCCAGCAGATCATGGACGGAGCAAAATAACTATGGCTACACCTTC
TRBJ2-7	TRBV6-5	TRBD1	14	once	CASSYSVGSGQAQF	TGTGCCAGCAGTTACTCAGTCGGGTCGGGACAGGCCCAATTC
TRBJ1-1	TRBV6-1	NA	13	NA	CASLLGSSTEAFF	TGTGCCAGCCTTTTAGGTTCGAGCACTGAAGCTTTCTTT
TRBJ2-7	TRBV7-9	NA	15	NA	CASSLAKGKLYEQYF	TGTGCCAGCAGCTTAGCCAAGGGTAAATTATACGAGCAGTACTTC
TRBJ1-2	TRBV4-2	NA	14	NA	CASSLMGTDYGYTF	TGTGCCAGCAGCTTGATGGGGACTGACTATGGCTACACCTTC
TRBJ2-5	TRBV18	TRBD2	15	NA	CASSPREGDQETQYF	TGTGCCAGCTCACCACGGGAGGGTGACCAAGAGACCCAGTACTTC
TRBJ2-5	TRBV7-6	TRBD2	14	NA	CASSTRGVRETQYF	TGTGCCAGCAGCACCCGGGGGGTACGCGAGACCCAGTACTTC
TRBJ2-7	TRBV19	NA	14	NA	CASSLDLGGSEQYF	TGTGCCAGTAGTTTGGACCTTGGGGGCTCCGAGCAGTACTTC
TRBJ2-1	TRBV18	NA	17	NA	CASSPPRGTASGNEQFF	TGTGCCAGCTCACCACCGCGCGGGACAGCCTCGGGAAATGAGCAGTTCTTC
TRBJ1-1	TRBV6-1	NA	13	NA	CASAGKVNTEAFF	TGTGCCAGCGCTGGGAAAGTGAACACTGAAGCTTTCTTT
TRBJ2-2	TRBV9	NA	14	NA	CASSVGLSPGELFF	TGTGCCAGCAGCGTAGGCCTGAGCCCCGGGGAGCTGTTTTTT
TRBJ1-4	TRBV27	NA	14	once	CASSQGLTNEKLFF	TGTGCCAGCAGCCAGGGTCTAACTAATGAAAAACTGTTTTTT